One sample yielded the 8 T cell receptor beta chains listed below, sequenced in a study of blood T cell repertoires in COVID-19. TCRdb keeps only in-frame clones here, not all; method: immunoSEQ multiplex PCR. The repertoire holds some 410,000 clones, with 88% as singletons. What was sequenced was PBMCs or T cells enriched from blood (not recorded which). The receptors stem from a woman in her twenties or thirties with acute COVID-19.

V is TRBV19 and J is TRBJ2-7; 10 nucleotides agree with TRBD1. Losses at the gene ends were 4 bases for V and 3 bases for J; bases not matched to a gene: 3. Germline lookup yields CDR1 LNHDA and CDR2 SQIVND (reference sequence). CDR3 length: 14 amino acids. CDR3 sequence: CASSRQGAVYEQYF. The CDR3 region has the DNA TGTGCCAGTAGTAGACAGGGGGCCGTCTACGAGCAGTACTTC.

This clone was counted only a few times. V usage is TRBV29-1 and J usage is TRBJ2-1; 7 bases match TRBD1. Germline V gives CDR1 SQVTM, CDR2 ANQGSEA. This CDR3 is 14 amino acids long. The V segment lost 4 bases and the J segment 1 base; nucleotides outside the gene matches: 4. The CDR3: CSVGQGYSYNEQFF. In DNA form, the CDR3 reads TGCAGCGTTGGACAGGGCTATTCCTACAATGAGCAGTTCTTC.

The rearrangement links TRBV28 to TRBJ2-3; 13 bases match TRBD2. CDR1 MDHEN and CDR2 SYDVKM come from the germline V gene. The CDR3 has 19 residues. V lost 3 bases and J lost 5; bases outside the gene matches: 14. CDR3 loop: CASSFGELAGGPGVDTQYF. The CDR3 bases are TGTGCCAGCAGTTTCGGGGAACTAGCGGGGGGGCCCGGGGTAGATACGCAGTATTTT.

V is TRBV6-2 or TRBV6-3 and J is TRBJ2-7; D is possibly TRBD1 (5 bases). The CDR3 sequence is 14 residues long. Looked up from germline, CDR1 is MNHEY and CDR2 is SVGEGT. V lost 2 bases and J lost 3, with 11 bases in between. As DNA, the CDR3 is TGTGCCAGCAGTTACGCGAAGGGGCACTACGAGCAGTACTTC. It specifies CASSYAKGHYEQYF.

The rearrangement uses TRBV7-2 and TRBJ1-1, with D uncertain. V was trimmed by 1 base and J by 2 bases, leaving 8 bases between them. The CDR3 contains 14 residues. Germline CDR1 SGHTA, CDR2 FQGNSA. The CDR3 region is CASSLDFFNTEAFF. CDR3 sequence (DNA): TGTGCCAGCAGCTTAGACTTCTTTAACACTGAAGCTTTCTTT. The full variable domain, with the rest looked up from reference TRBV7-2 and TRBJ1-1, is GAGVSQSPSNKVTEKGKDVELRCDPISGHTALYWYRQSLGQGLEFLIYFQGNSAPDKSGLPSDRFSAERTGGSVSTLTIQRTQQEDSAVYLCASSLDFFNTEAFFGQGTRLTVV.

V is TRBV10-1 and J is TRBJ1-1; possible D gene TRBD1, 6 bases. Between the trimmed V and J ends, which lost 3 bases and 4 bases, there was a span of 9 bases. This CDR3 is built from 13 residues. Per the germline V gene, CDR1 is WNHNN and CDR2 is SYGVQD (reference sequence). Here the CDR3 reads CASSDDRTTEAFF. The CDR3 DNA is TGCGCCAGCAGTGATGACAGGACCACTGAAGCTTTCTTT.

The chain links TRBV5-1 to TRBJ1-1; the match to TRBD1 covers 9 bases. In germline, CDR1 is SGHRS, CDR2 YFSETQ. The length of the CDR3 is 14 residues. With V trimmed by 4 bases and J by 4 bases, 5 bases remained unmatched. The CDR3 nucleotides read TGCGCCAGCAGCATCCGACAGGGGGTCACTGAAGCTTTCTTT. This sequence encodes CASSIRQGVTEAFF.

This rearrangement joins TRBV5-1 to TRBJ1-6; D not resolved. CDR1 and CDR2 from the germline V gene are SGHRS and YFSETQ. V lost 2 bases and J 7 bases, leaving 7 bases between the germline ends. The CDR3 has 13 amino acids. The CDR3 DNA reads TGCGCCAGCAGCTTTAGCTCCAATTCACCCCTCCACTTT. It encodes CASSFSSNSPLHF.